This T cell receptor (beta chain) was retrieved from a study of T cell responses to AZD1222 COVID-19 vaccine. General study points: Regions 160-218 and 743-854 dominated among vaccine-associated CD4 TCRs spanning spike. Spike-specific TCR breadth and depth grew following two AZD1222 doses. Just 5 to 7 people given AZD1222 tested seropositive at baseline.

The CDR3 length is 18 residues. Germline V gene sequence: CDR1 MNHEY, CDR2 SMNVEV (reference sequence). V was pared by 6 bases and J by 0 bases, with 13 bases of the junction left unmatched. Method: immunoSEQ multiplex PCR; TCRdb's copy keeps in-frame clones and lacks some. Of about 150,000 clones in the sample, under 95% were seen once. Worth noting for this clone: The antigen is unknown.

The source material was peripheral blood, sampled on day 0 of AZD1222 vaccination. The sequence was collected from an adult in good health. The chain has TRBV27 and TRBJ2-3; 9 bases are shared with TRBD2. The CDR3 nucleotides read TGTGCCAGCAGCCCGACTAGCGGAGGACCTTATAGCACAGATACGCAGTATTTT. Translating it yields CASSPTSGGPYSTDTQYF.